Listed here are 21 T cell receptor beta chains from one sample, sequenced in a study of T cell responses to AZD1222 COVID-19 vaccine. This table comes from immunoSEQ multiplex PCR, and its TCRdb copy is limited to in-frame clones, with some not included. This table holds approximately 85,000 clones, around 85% found once. Material: peripheral blood, obtained on day 0 of AZD1222 vaccination. All receptors come from an adult in good health.

The CDR3 reads CASSSPLTGLYEAFF. Written as DNA, the CDR3 is TGTGCCAGCAGCTCCCCTTTGACAGGCCTATATGAAGCTTTCTTT. The chain couples TRBV7-2 to TRBJ1-1, with D possibly matching TRBD1 (6 bases). The CDR3 contains 15 residues. The germline V gene encodes CDR1 SGHTA and CDR2 FQGNSA. Trimming removed 4 bases at V and 7 bases at J, with 19 bases between.

J is TRBJ2-1 and V is TRBV7-3, with D unresolved. Trimming took 4 bases from V and 4 from J, leaving 17 bases between them. This CDR3 has 16 residues. Germline CDR1 reads SGHTA; CDR2 reads FQGTGA. The CDR3 loop reads CASSSWAAPSYNEQFF. The CDR3 DNA is TGTGCCAGCAGCTCGTGGGCGGCGCCCTCTTACAATGAGCAGTTCTTC.

This rearrangement joins TRBV29-1 to TRBJ2-7, with 9 nucleotides matching TRBD1. The junction had 5 bases not matched to a gene; V was cut back by 6 bases and J by 2 bases. The CDR3 extends over 13 amino acids. The V gene's germline CDR1 is SQVTM and CDR2 ANQGSEA. Here the CDR3 DNA reads TGCAGCGTCCATGACAGGGGGGCCTACGAGCAGTACTTC. Translation gives CSVHDRGAYEQYF.

This sequence joins TRBV7-3 and TRBJ2-6; D remains unclear. Germline V gene lookup returns CDR1 SGHTA and CDR2 FQGTGA. The CDR3 is made up of 15 amino acids. With 5 bases removed from V and 0 bases from J, the gap between germline ends came to 8 bases. The DNA of the CDR3 is TGTGCCAGCAGCCCGCAGCTCTCTGGGGCCAACGTCCTGACTTTC. Protein product: CASSPQLSGANVLTF.

The chain recombines TRBV6-5 with TRBJ1-3; 7 nucleotides match TRBD1. Trimming took 8 bases from V and 0 from J; bases not matched to a gene: 4. This CDR3 is built from 14 residues. From germline, CDR1 is MNHEY and CDR2 SVGAGI. The CDR3 region is CASSTGSSGNTIYF. The CDR3, as DNA: TGTGCCAGCTCGACAGGGAGCTCTGGAAACACCATATATTTT.

In DNA form, the CDR3 reads TGTGCCAGCAGTTTTTTCTCCCGCCAGGGAGGTGGCTACACCTTC. It is translated as CASSFFSRQGGGYTF. The V and J genes are TRBV28 and TRBJ1-2, with D maybe TRBD1 (5 bases). This CDR3 spans 15 amino acids. CDR1 is MDHEN and CDR2 is SYDVKM in the germline V gene. The V and J ends lost 3 bases and 7 bases respectively, with 18 bases between them.

This chain's CDR3 is CSVPDEQFF. For the CDR3, the DNA is TGCAGTGTTCCGGATGAGCAGTTCTTC. The V call is TRBV20-1, the J call TRBJ2-1; D is uncertain. From germline, CDR1 is DFQATT and CDR2 SNEGSKA (reference sequence). V was shortened by 7 bases and J by 8 bases, with 6 bases between the two germline ends. The CDR3 runs 9 residues.

The chain carries TRBV6-1 and TRBJ1-5, with a weak D call TRBD1 (5 bases). The V end lost 3 bases, the J end lost 4 bases, and 7 bases lay between the germline ends. Germline CDR1 is MNHNS and CDR2 is SASEGT. This CDR3 comprises 13 residues. The CDR3 DNA sequence: TGTGCCAGCAGTGACAGGGATAATCAGCCCCAGCATTTT. This encodes CASSDRDNQPQHF.

The chain recombines TRBV7-6 with TRBJ1-3; D is perhaps TRBD1 (5 bases). Between the trimmed V and J ends, which lost 6 bases and 0 bases, there was a span of 12 bases. The germline gives CDR1 SGHVS, CDR2 FNYEAQ. The CDR3 loop spans 15 amino acids. CDR3 in DNA: TGTGCCAGCAGACGGGACCCCGGCTCTGGAAACACCATATATTTT. Translated, it gives CASRRDPGSGNTIYF. Full variable domain (remainder filled in from reference TRBV7-6 and TRBJ1-3): GAGVSQSPRYKVTKRGQDVALRCDPISGHVSLYWYRQALGQGPEFLTYFNYEAQQDKSGLPNDRFSAERPEGSISTLTIQRTEQRDSAMYRCASRRDPGSGNTIYFGEGSWLTVV.

V and J are TRBV10-3 and TRBJ2-1; D is perhaps TRBD1 or TRBD2 (5 bases each). Trimming pared 6 bases from V and 8 bases from J, leaving 17 bases between. The length of the CDR3 is 14 residues. Germline V gene lookup returns CDR1 ENHRY and CDR2 SYGVKD. The CDR3 coding sequence is TGTGCCATCAGGCCGGGACCAGAGGTGGATGAGCAGTTCTTC. It specifies CAIRPGPEVDEQFF.

The genes are TRBV6-2 or TRBV6-3 and TRBJ1-5, with a possible D match to TRBD1 (5 bases). The length of the CDR3 is 16 residues. V lost 0 bases, J lost 0 bases, and 9 bases lay in between. Germline assignment: CDR1 MNHEY and CDR2 SVGEGT. Here the CDR3 DNA reads TGTGCCAGCAGTTACTCGGCAGGGTATAGCAATCAGCCCCAGCATTTT. Residues: CASSYSAGYSNQPQHF.

V usage is TRBV5-1 and J usage is TRBJ1-6; 7 positions match TRBD1. Germline assignment: CDR1 SGHRS and CDR2 YFSETQ. This CDR3 has 18 amino acids. V gave up 0 bases and J gave up 2 bases; unmatched junction bases: 8. CDR3 in amino acids: CASSLAPEQGTYNSPLHF. The CDR3 coding sequence is TGCGCCAGCAGCTTGGCCCCCGAACAGGGGACCTATAATTCACCCCTCCACTTT.

This sequence joins TRBV6-1 and TRBJ1-3; 9 bases align to TRBD1. Trimming removed 7 bases from V and 5 bases from J; junction bases left unmatched: 3. The CDR3 runs to 13 residues. Germline values: CDR1 MNHNS, CDR2 SASEGT. The CDR3 coding sequence is TGTGCCAGCATCGGACAGGGGCGAAACACCATATATTTT. Translating gives CASIGQGRNTIYF.

V usage is TRBV19 and J usage is TRBJ2-7; possibly TRBD1 for D (6 bases). The ends were cut back, 5 bases at V and 0 bases at J, with 8 bases in the middle. The CDR3 loop spans 13 amino acids. Germline V gives CDR1 LNHDA, CDR2 SQIVND (reference sequence). The CDR3 here is CASSSGHSYEQYF. The CDR3, as DNA: TGTGCCAGTAGTTCGGGACACTCCTACGAGCAGTACTTC.

The J gene is TRBJ2-2, the V gene TRBV7-9, with D unresolved. Per germline, CDR1 SEHNR and CDR2 FQNEAQ (reference sequence). V lost 1 base and J 7 bases, leaving 4 bases between the germline ends. CDR3 length equals 12 residues. The CDR3 DNA reads as TGTGCCAGCAGCTTAGAGAACGGGGAGCTGTTTTTT. This encodes CASSLENGELFF.

This chain joins TRBV12-5 and TRBJ1-1; D gene uncertain. This CDR3 contains 16 residues. Trimming pared 0 bases from V and 1 base from J, leaving 12 bases between. Germline V lookup: CDR1 LGHNT, CDR2 FRNRAP. The CDR3 nucleotides are TGTGCTAGTGGTTTGGTACTTGGAAAGGGGAACACTGAAGCTTTCTTT. The encoded protein is CASGLVLGKGNTEAFF.

The V and J genes are TRBV19 and TRBJ1-4; tentative D call: TRBD1 (5 bases). V was clipped by 1 base and J by 3 bases, with 6 bases between them. CDR1 and CDR2 from the germline V gene are LNHDA and SQIVND (reference sequence). This CDR3 is 14 amino acids long. For the CDR3, the DNA is TGTGCCAGTAGTATAGGACAGTCTAATGAAAAACTGTTTTTT. Protein: CASSIGQSNEKLFF.

V and J are TRBV5-4 and TRBJ2-1; 10 nucleotides agree with TRBD2. Germline V gene data show CDR1 as SGHNT and CDR2 as YYREEE (reference sequence). The CDR3 runs to 15 residues. Losses at the gene ends were 4 bases for V and 5 bases for J; bases not matched to a gene: 6. Written as DNA, the CDR3 is TGTGCCAGCAGCACTTTAGCGGGGGGAAACAATGAGCAGTTCTTC. Translated: CASSTLAGGNNEQFF.

The chain employs TRBV19 and TRBJ1-5; 10 bases match TRBD1. The CDR3 is 18 amino acids. Germline V CDR1 and CDR2: LNHDA, SQIVND (reference sequence). V shed 3 bases, J shed 0 bases, and the junction held 8 bases outside the gene matches. The CDR3 DNA reads TGTGCCAGTAGTATTCTGACAGGGGGCCGTAGTAGCAATCAGCCCCAGCATTTT. Amino acid sequence: CASSILTGGRSSNQPQHF. The whole variable domain, remainder taken from reference TRBV19 and TRBJ1-5, is DGGITQSPKYLFRKEGQNVTLSCEQNLNHDAMYWYRQDPGQGLRLIYYSQIVNDFQKGDIAEGYSVSREKKESFPLTVTSAQKNPTAFYLCASSILTGGRSSNQPQHFGDGTRLSIL.

This sequence joins TRBV6-6 and TRBJ1-4; D may be TRBD1 (6 bases). The CDR3 runs 14 residues. Trimming pared 7 bases from V and 5 bases from J, leaving 14 bases between. Germline assignment: CDR1 MNHNY and CDR2 SVGAGI (reference sequence). The CDR3 region is CASTREGVNEKLFF. The CDR3 nucleotides are TGTGCCAGCACCCGGGAGGGGGTAAATGAAAAACTGTTTTTT.

The chain combines TRBV2 with TRBJ1-3; TRBD1 might be the D (6 bases). Germline V gene lookup returns CDR1 SNHLY and CDR2 FYNNEI. With 6 bases removed from V and 1 base from J, the gap between germline ends came to 7 bases. The CDR3 totals 13 residues. The CDR3 loop reads CASRDSSGNTIYF. CDR3 in DNA: TGTGCCAGCAGGGACAGTTCTGGAAACACCATATATTTT.